This T cell receptor (beta chain) was sequenced during a study of blood T cell repertoires in COVID-19. Study-level information: Whether acute or convalescent, the COVID-19 samples came from the United States, Italy and Spain. T cells, B-cell-depleted T cells, or PBMCs supplied cDNA or gDNA.

Under the authors' procedure: Quantification of nucleated cells was approximated via reference gene primer amplification. The data were produced by immunoSEQ multiplex PCR, yet TCRdb's version contains in-frame clones alone and is incomplete. V and J calls and clone size follow that table, whereas D and trimming were derived from the DNA. The profile shows nearly 200,000 clones, about 80% of them singletons. The V end was cut by 1 base, the J end by 5 bases, with 8 bases between. This CDR3 is 13 amino acids long. The sequence was obtained from a human donor with acute or convalescent COVID-19. The donor label of this sample is uncertain. The chain couples TRBV12-3 or TRBV12-4 to TRBJ1-1; D not certain. Sequencing was carried out using peripheral blood. The CDR3 sequence: CASSLGFRTEAFF. The CDR3 DNA follows: TGTGCCAGCAGTTTAGGTTTTCGGACTGAAGCTTTCTTT.